The rows below give T cell receptor beta chains drawn from one sample of a study of cytomegalovirus exposure and HLA in healthy donors. Produced via immunoSEQ multiplex PCR; TCRdb's table is partial and in-frame only. The sample includes approximately 110,000 clones, 65% to 85% seen only once; the top ten take 5% to 6%. Sequencing used PBMCs. These receptors were taken from a woman aged 30 to 39 in good health and CMV-seropositive. The CDR3 runs from the conserved cysteine through the conserved F or W. D genes are given only for firm matches. Some rows mark clone size as missing; the rest say once, few, many or name a class of expanded clone.

>TRBD1|16|NA|TRBV4-1|TRBJ1-5
CASSLGDSRSNQPQHF
TGCGCCAGCAGCCTGGGGGACAGTCGTAGCAATCAGCCCCAGCATTTT
>NA|16|NA|TRBV27|TRBJ1-1
CASSSYLRQAVSQAFF
TGTGCCAGCAGTTCCTACCTTCGGCAGGCCGTCTCTCAAGCTTTCTTT
>NA|13|NA|TRBV29-1|TRBJ1-2
CSERQWEGYGYTF
TGCAGCGAGAGACAGTGGGAAGGCTATGGCTACACCTTC
>NA|12|NA|TRBV30|TRBJ1-2
CAWSTGFYGYTF
TGTGCCTGGAGTACAGGGTTCTATGGCTACACCTTC
>NA|14|NA|TRBV19|TRBJ1-5
CASSMAAGNQPQHF
TGTGCCAGTAGTATGGCTGCAGGCAATCAGCCCCAGCATTTT
>TRBD1|12|NA|TRBV29-1|TRBJ2-1
CSVEGQGYEQFF
TGCAGCGTTGAGGGACAGGGATATGAGCAGTTCTTC
>NA|13|NA|TRBV5-1|TRBJ2-7
CASSLNSYYEQYF
TGCGCCAGCAGCTTGAACAGCTACTACGAGCAGTACTTC
>TRBD2|16|NA|TRBV15|TRBJ2-5
CATSRDKASGQETQYF
TGTGCCACCAGCAGAGATAAGGCTAGCGGTCAAGAGACCCAGTACTTC
>TRBD2|16|NA|TRBV19|TRBJ2-1
CASSKVGSGRDNEQFF
TGTGCCAGTAGTAAGGTTGGTAGCGGGAGGGACAATGAGCAGTTCTTC
>NA|12|NA|TRBV29-1|TRBJ1-2
CSVDAPPGGYTF
TGCAGCGTTGATGCGCCCCCGGGAGGCTACACCTTC
>TRBD1|15|NA|TRBV6-1|TRBJ2-7
CASSTGQGLSYEQYF
TGTGCCAGCAGCACAGGACAGGGCCTATCCTACGAGCAGTACTTC
>NA|14|NA|TRBV30|TRBJ1-5
CAWSALLGTQPQHF
TGTGCCTGGAGCGCGCTACTGGGGACACAACCCCAGCATTTT
>TRBD2|16|NA|TRBV5-1|TRBJ2-1
CASSLDPAGGYNEQFF
TGCGCCAGCAGCTTGGATCCAGCGGGGGGATACAATGAGCAGTTCTTC
>NA|13|few|TRBV30|TRBJ1-1
CAWSRYAGTEAFF
TGTGCCTGGAGCCGATACGCGGGCACTGAAGCTTTCTTT
>NA|14|NA|TRBV5-6|TRBJ1-4
CASSWWGANEKLFF
TGTGCCAGCAGCTGGTGGGGGGCTAATGAAAAACTGTTTTTT
>TRBD2|16|NA|TRBV11-3|TRBJ2-2
CASSLIGGINTGELFF
TGTGCCAGCAGCTTGATCGGGGGGATTAACACCGGGGAGCTGTTTTTT
>NA|16|NA|TRBV9|TRBJ2-3
CASSEPQGSPIDTQYF
TGTGCCAGCAGCGAACCCCAGGGTAGCCCGATAGATACGCAGTATTTT
>TRBD1|14|few|TRBV10-3|TRBJ2-3
CATKRGTDTDTQYF
TGTGCCACCAAGAGAGGGACAGACACAGATACGCAGTATTTT
>NA|12|NA|TRBV7-9|TRBJ2-3
CSSSLQGNTQYF
TGTTCCAGCAGCTTACAGGGAAATACGCAGTATTTT
>NA|14|NA|TRBV21-1|TRBJ2-4
CARLTIGGENIQYF
TGTGCCAGACTAACCATCGGCGGCGAAAACATTCAGTACTTC
>TRBD2|14|NA|TRBV11-2|TRBJ2-1
CASSSAGGPREQFF
TGTGCCAGCAGCTCAGCGGGAGGGCCCCGCGAGCAGTTCTTC
>NA|18|NA|TRBV4-2|TRBJ2-1
CASSQDGVLADSYNEQFF
TGTGCCAGCAGCCAAGACGGCGTGTTAGCGGACTCCTACAATGAGCAGTTCTTC
>NA|14|once|TRBV30|TRBJ2-1
CAWMGGTSFNEQFF
TGTGCCTGGATGGGCGGGACCTCTTTCAATGAGCAGTTCTTC
>TRBD1|14|NA|TRBV6-1|TRBJ1-1
CASRDRAMNTEAFF
TGTGCCAGCAGGGACAGGGCGATGAACACTGAAGCTTTCTTT
>NA|16|NA|TRBV7-9|TRBJ2-6
CASSSAGVSGANVLTF
TGTGCCAGCAGCTCAGCAGGGGTCTCTGGGGCCAACGTCCTGACTTTC
>NA|12|NA|TRBV11-3|TRBJ1-1
CASSFRGPEAFF
TGTGCCAGCAGCTTTAGGGGTCCTGAAGCTTTCTTT
>TRBD2|14|NA|TRBV5-1|TRBJ2-5
CASSQRTSQETQYF
TGCGCCAGCAGCCAGCGGACTAGCCAAGAGACCCAGTACTTC
>TRBD1|13|NA|TRBV2|TRBJ1-1
CASHRQGRTEAFF
TGTGCCAGCCACCGACAGGGTCGAACTGAAGCTTTCTTT
>NA|16|NA|TRBV4-1|TRBJ2-7
CASRLNMVTLAYEQYF
TGCGCCAGCAGGCTAAATATGGTTACCCTTGCATACGAGCAGTACTTC
>NA|16|NA|TRBV10-1|TRBJ2-1
CASSDRLDLPYNEQFF
TGCGCCAGCAGTGACCGACTAGACCTACCCTACAATGAGCAGTTCTTC
>TRBD1|16|once|TRBV5-1|TRBJ2-6
CASSPGQEAGANVLTF
TGCGCCAGCAGCCCGGGACAGGAGGCGGGGGCCAACGTCCTGACTTTC
>TRBD1|14|NA|TRBV30|TRBJ1-5
CAWSVSGGNQPQHF
TGTGCCTGGAGTGTATCAGGGGGGAATCAGCCCCAGCATTTT
>TRBD1|14|NA|TRBV9|TRBJ2-7
CASSSGTGVYEQYF
TGTGCCAGCAGCTCGGGGACAGGGGTCTACGAGCAGTACTTC
>TRBD1|13|NA|TRBV30|TRBJ2-2
CACGTGGTGELFF
TGTGCCTGCGGGACAGGGGGTACCGGGGAGCTGTTTTTT
>NA|13|NA|TRBV30|TRBJ1-1
CAWSESGNTEAFF
TGTGCCTGGAGTGAGTCGGGGAACACTGAAGCTTTCTTT
>TRBD1|17|NA|TRBV5-4|TRBJ1-1
CASSSTGQGLMGTEAFF
TGTGCCAGCAGCTCCACAGGACAGGGTTTAATGGGTACTGAAGCTTTCTTT
>TRBD2|15|NA|TRBV6-5|TRBJ2-3
CASSLTGLATDTQYF
TGTGCCAGCAGCCTAACGGGACTAGCCACAGATACGCAGTATTTT
>NA|14|NA|TRBV19|TRBJ2-5
CASSIQGTRETQYF
TGTGCCAGTAGTATCCAGGGGACGCGGGAGACCCAGTACTTC
>TRBD1|15|NA|TRBV2|TRBJ1-6
CASSPRDSHNSPLHF
TGTGCCAGCAGCCCGAGGGACAGCCATAATTCACCCCTCCACTTT
>NA|15|NA|TRBV6-5|TRBJ2-5
CASRHIQGPQETQYF
TGTGCCAGCAGACATATACAGGGCCCCCAAGAGACCCAGTACTTC
>TRBD1|15|NA|TRBV25-1|TRBJ2-1
CASSDTWDRGNEQFF
TGTGCCAGCAGTGACACCTGGGACAGGGGAAACGAGCAGTTCTTC
>TRBD2|16|NA|TRBV27|TRBJ2-1
CASSSPAGPSYNEQFF
TGTGCCAGCAGTTCTCCAGCGGGACCCTCCTACAATGAGCAGTTCTTC
>TRBD1|16|NA|TRBV30|TRBJ2-1
CAWTPIGQGIYNEQFF
TGTGCCTGGACCCCGATTGGACAGGGGATCTACAATGAGCAGTTCTTC
>TRBD2|17|NA|TRBV11-2|TRBJ2-5
CASSFGLAGGPRETQYF
TGTGCCAGCAGCTTTGGACTAGCGGGAGGGCCGAGGGAGACCCAGTACTTC